Each of the 9 T cell receptor beta chains below was sequenced from the same sample in a study of response to subunit inactivated influenza vaccine. TCRdb reprocessed the RT-PCR reads with MiXCR, giving one entry per CDR3 protein. The sample shows a few hundred thousand distinct CDR3 sequences, around 15% of them seen only once. The sample consisted of PBMCs from blood, taken 12 days after vaccination. The receptors derive from a man between 50 and 59 years old who received an inactivated influenza vaccine.

This clonotype was counted many times. The chain employs TRBV4-1 and TRBJ1-3; TRBD1 is a possible D gene (6 bases). The V gene's germline CDR1 is MGHRA and CDR2 YSYEKL. The CDR3 is 15 residues long. V lost 3 bases to trimming and J lost 3 bases, with 12 bases between them. The CDR3 DNA is TGCGCCAGCAGCCAGGACAGTGGAGGTGGAAACACCATATATTTT. Its protein is CASSQDSGGGNTIYF.

This clonotype was counted between two and nine times. V is TRBV7-9 and J is TRBJ1-3; no clear D gene. In germline, CDR1 is SEHNR, CDR2 FQNEAQ (reference sequence). V was clipped by 5 bases and J by 0 bases, with 11 bases between them. The CDR3 consists of 15 residues. The DNA for the CDR3 is TGTGCCAGCAGCGATAGGTCAGCCTCTGGAAACACCATATATTTT. Amino acids: CASSDRSASGNTIYF.

The V and J genes are TRBV7-8 and TRBJ2-1; 8 bases agree with TRBD2. In germline, CDR1 is SGHVS, CDR2 FQNEAQ. The CDR3 has 17 amino acids. Losses at the gene ends were 5 bases for V and 0 bases for J; bases not matched to a gene: 9. CDR3 DNA: TGTGCCAGCAGCCCCCCAGAGAGCGGGAGCTCCTACAATGAGCAGTTCTTC. Protein: CASSPPESGSSYNEQFF.

The sample holds a few counts of this clonotype. The CDR3 loop reads CSATDGSYEQYF. The CDR3 DNA reads TGCAGTGCTACGGACGGTTCCTACGAGCAGTACTTC. V gene TRBV20-1 combines with J gene TRBJ2-7; D is unresolved. CDR3 size: 12 residues. The V gene's germline CDR1 is DFQATT and CDR2 SNEGSKA (reference sequence). V lost 4 bases, J lost 1 base, and 8 bases lay in between.

This clonotype was seen more than once but under ten times. The rearrangement joins TRBV5-4 to TRBJ2-1; D remains unclear. V was cut by 3 bases and J by 4 bases, with 8 bases left in between. The CDR3 length is 13 residues. Germline V gene sequence: CDR1 SGHNT, CDR2 YYREEE (reference sequence). The DNA for the CDR3 is TGTGCCAGCAGCTCCGACGGTTACAATGAGCAGTTCTTC. Protein: CASSSDGYNEQFF. Filled out from reference TRBV5-4 and TRBJ2-1, the complete variable domain reads ETGVTQSPTHLIKTRGQQVTLRCSSQSGHNTVSWYQQALGQGPQFIFQYYREEENGRGNFPPRFSGLQFPNYSSELNVNALELDDSALYLCASSSDGYNEQFFGPGTRLTVL.

The chain recombines TRBV28 with TRBJ1-2; D is undetermined. CDR1 is MDHEN, CDR2 SYDVKM, per germline. The germline V and J ends were trimmed by 5 bases and 4 bases, with 14 bases remaining between them. The CDR3 has 14 amino acids. CDR3: CASSPSRGVYGYTF. The CDR3 DNA reads as TGTGCCAGCAGTCCTAGCCGAGGAGTCTATGGCTACACCTTC.

The V call is TRBV18, the J call TRBJ1-3; 9 bases fit TRBD1. The CDR3 totals 15 residues. The ends lost 3 bases at V and 5 bases at J; junction bases unmatched: 5. The V gene's germline CDR1 is KGHSH and CDR2 LQKENI. CDR3 protein: CASSPTGTGRNTIYF. The CDR3 DNA reads TGTGCCAGCTCACCCACAGGGACAGGGCGAAACACCATATATTTT.

This clonotype occurred a few times. The V and J genes are TRBV11-1 and TRBJ2-3; TRBD1 matches at 8 bases. The CDR3 extends over 14 amino acids. V trimming: 9 bases; J trimming: 6 bases; junction bases outside the gene matches: 11. Germline CDR1 SGHAT, CDR2 FQDESV (reference sequence). CDR3 coding DNA: TGTGCCAGTGTCAGGGGGCGCGCATACGATACGCAGTATTTT. This translates into CASVRGRAYDTQYF.

This clonotype occurred a few times. The J gene is TRBJ2-5, the V gene TRBV6-6; maybe TRBD2 (7 bases). CDR3 length: 13 amino acids. V lost 8 bases and J lost 5, with 15 bases in between. CDR1 and CDR2 (germline): MNHNY, SVGAGI (reference sequence). The CDR3 DNA sequence: TGTGCCAGCGGGAGGGGGGAGGGGGAGACCCAGTACTTC. Translation: CASGRGEGETQYF.